The 20 T cell receptor beta chains below all came from one sample that was sequenced in a study of blood T cell repertoires in COVID-19. Libraries were prepared by immunoSEQ multiplex PCR; TCRdb keeps only in-frame clonotypes and omits some of them. The profile shows around 170,000 clones, around 83% of them singletons. Sequencing input: peripheral blood. These receptors originate from a man between 65 and 85 years old who had recovered from COVID-19.

The rearrangement links TRBV3-1 (or the pseudogene TRBV3-2) to TRBJ2-1; TRBD2 matches at 7 bases. Germline CDR1 and CDR2: LGHDT and YNNKEL (reference sequence). The J segment lost 7 bases and the V segment lost 5 bases, leaving 8 bases of the junction unmatched. The CDR3 runs 14 residues. The CDR3 DNA follows: TGTGCCAGCAGCTACATGACTAGCCGGAATGAGCAGTTCTTC. Translated: CASSYMTSRNEQFF.

V usage is TRBV9 and J usage is TRBJ2-1; TRBD2 aligns across 7 bases. Germline V gene sequence: CDR1 SGDLS, CDR2 YYNGEE. The CDR3 consists of 18 residues. The trim removed 0 bases at V and 0 bases at J, leaving 9 bases unmatched. The CDR3 region has the DNA TGTGCCAGCAGCGTAGGCCCTAGCGGCCTTTCCTCCTACAATGAGCAGTTCTTC. Translated, it gives CASSVGPSGLSSYNEQFF. Complete variable domain (other parts from reference TRBV9 and TRBJ2-1): DSGVTQTPKHLITATGQRVTLRCSPRSGDLSVYWYQQSLDQGLQFLIQYYNGEERAKGNILERFSAQQFPDLHSELNLSSLELGDSALYFCASSVGPSGLSSYNEQFFGPGTRLTVL.

This clone was counted a single time. The junction and the germline gene differ at one end; a read error may be behind it. The chain employs TRBV5-1 and TRBJ2-1; 9 bases fit TRBD2. The CDR3 runs 16 residues. CDR1 is SGHRS and CDR2 is YFSETQ in the germline V gene. CDR3 amino acids: CARSGGGGEAYNEQFF. In DNA form, the CDR3 reads TGCGCCCGCAGCGGCGGCGGGGGGGAGGCCTACAATGAGCAGTTCTTC.

This clone has a single count. The chain links TRBV19 to TRBJ1-5; D remains ambiguous. Trimming cost V 0 bases and J 5 bases, with 14 bases left between them. CDR3 length equals 16 residues. Per germline, CDR1 LNHDA and CDR2 SQIVND (reference sequence). CDR3 bases: TGTGCCAGTAGTATAGAGGGTTCAGGAGGCTATCAGCCCCAGCATTTT. Translating it yields CASSIEGSGGYQPQHF.

This sequence joins TRBV21-1 and TRBJ2-2; the D segment call TRBD2 is taken from the table without a DNA check. TRBV21-1 is a pseudogene. The CDR3 extends over 15 amino acids. The CDR3 region is CASSARDCITGELFF. The CDR3 nucleotides read TGTGCCAGCAGCGCCCGGGACTGCATCACCGGGGAGCTGTTTTTT.

V usage is TRBV6-1 and J usage is TRBJ1-1; D may be TRBD1 (6 bases). V was trimmed by 3 bases and J by 8 bases, leaving 13 bases between them. The CDR3 length is 13 residues. CDR1 MNHNS and CDR2 SASEGT come from the germline V gene. The CDR3 region is CASSDQQGSEAFF. As DNA, the CDR3 is TGTGCCAGCAGTGACCAACAGGGTTCCGAAGCTTTCTTT.

The chain carries TRBV3-1 (or the pseudogene TRBV3-2) and TRBJ1-4; 7 bases line up with TRBD1. The CDR3 is 16 residues long. The trim removed 4 bases at V and 0 bases at J, leaving 5 bases unmatched. Germline V gene lookup returns CDR1 LGHDT and CDR2 YNNKEL (reference sequence). For the CDR3, the DNA is TGTGCCAGCAGCCGGGACAGCCATGCAACTAATGAAAAACTGTTTTTT. As protein: CASSRDSHATNEKLFF.

The chain links TRBV10-1 to TRBJ1-2; no clear D gene. V gave up 0 bases and J gave up 0 bases, with 17 bases separating them. The CDR3 totals 18 residues. Germline V lookup: CDR1 WNHNN, CDR2 SYGVQD (reference sequence). The CDR3 sequence is CASSESGSDYYSNYGYTF. The DNA of the CDR3 is TGCGCCAGCAGTGAGTCGGGGTCCGACTATTATTCTAACTATGGCTACACCTTC.

V usage is TRBV5-5 and J usage is TRBJ2-1; 7 bases agree with TRBD1. V lost 2 bases, J lost 0 bases, and 11 bases stayed unmatched. Germline loops: CDR1 SGHKS, CDR2 YYEKEE (reference sequence). The CDR3 runs 18 residues. CDR3 loop: CASSFATTGASSYNEQFF. The DNA of the CDR3 is TGTGCCAGCAGCTTCGCCACAACAGGGGCGAGCTCCTACAATGAGCAGTTCTTC.

This clone was picked up one time. This chain joins TRBV7-2 and TRBJ2-5; D is possibly TRBD1 (5 bases). Trimming removed 0 bases from V and 1 base from J, with 12 bases in between. CDR1 SGHTA and CDR2 FQGNSA come from the germline V gene. The CDR3 is 16 residues long. Here the CDR3 DNA reads TGTGCCAGCAGCTTAGCCCGGACAAAAAGCCAAGAGACCCAGTACTTC. It translates to CASSLARTKSQETQYF. Looking up the rest from reference TRBV7-2 and TRBJ2-5 gives the full variable domain: GAGVSQSPSNKVTEKGKDVELRCDPISGHTALYWYRQSLGQGLEFLIYFQGNSAPDKSGLPSDRFSAERTGGSVSTLTIQRTQQEDSAVYLCASSLARTKSQETQYFGPGTRLLVL.

V is TRBV10-1 and J is TRBJ1-2; no definite D call. Germline CDR1 and CDR2: WNHNN and SYGVQD (reference sequence). The CDR3 runs to 16 residues. V was shortened by 0 bases and J by 0 bases, with 11 bases between the two germline ends. The CDR3 sequence: CASSESSGEANYGYTF. In nucleotides, the CDR3 is TGCGCCAGCAGTGAGTCTTCCGGAGAAGCTAACTATGGCTACACCTTC.

V and J are TRBV7-9 and TRBJ2-1; D possibly corresponds to TRBD1 (6 bases). This CDR3 has 15 amino acids. Trimming left V 2 bases short and J 0 bases short, with 8 bases between. Germline V gene data show CDR1 as SEHNR and CDR2 as FQNEAQ (reference sequence). The CDR3 protein is CASSLRGGSYNEQFF. The DNA for the CDR3 is TGTGCCAGCAGCTTAAGAGGGGGCTCCTACAATGAGCAGTTCTTC.

V usage is TRBV28 and J usage is TRBJ2-7, with 7 positions matching TRBD1. V trimming: 8 bases; J trimming: 2 bases; junction bases outside the gene matches: 9. Germline V gene lookup returns CDR1 MDHEN and CDR2 SYDVKM. This CDR3 has 14 amino acids. CDR3 in amino acids: CASGPEQGTYEQYF. In DNA, the CDR3 is TGTGCCAGCGGGCCGGAACAGGGGACCTACGAGCAGTACTTC.

This chain connects TRBV12-3 or TRBV12-4 to TRBJ1-1; 8 nucleotides agree with TRBD1. The V and J ends lost 6 bases and 11 bases, in that order; junction bases with no gene match: 11. The CDR3 runs 13 residues. The CDR3 protein is CASSPNPDRVAFF. Written as DNA, the CDR3 is TGTGCCAGCAGCCCGAACCCGGACAGGGTCGCTTTCTTT.

The chain couples TRBV2 to TRBJ2-2; TRBD1 is a possible D gene (5 bases). The CDR3 is made up of 14 amino acids. Germline CDR1 SNHLY, CDR2 FYNNEI. The germline V and J ends were trimmed by 4 bases and 4 bases, with 10 bases remaining between them. CDR3 in DNA: TGTGCCAGCAGTGCCAGGGTCTCCACCGGGGAGCTGTTTTTT. Amino acid sequence: CASSARVSTGELFF. The full variable domain, with the rest looked up from reference TRBV2 and TRBJ2-2, is EPEVTQTPSHQVTQMGQEVILRCVPISNHLYFYWYRQILGQKVEFLVSFYNNEISEKSEIFDDQFSVERPDGSNFTLKIRSTKLEDSAMYFCASSARVSTGELFFGEGSRLTVL.

J is TRBJ2-7 and V is TRBV6-5; perhaps TRBD2 as D (5 bases). Germline-derived CDR1 and CDR2 are MNHEY and SVGAGI. The CDR3 is 12 residues long. V was cut by 2 bases and J by 7 bases, with 9 bases left in between. The CDR3 bases are TGTGCCAGCAGTTACGGGTGGAGGGAGCAGTACTTC. It codes for CASSYGWREQYF.

The gene calls are TRBV19 and TRBJ2-1; 9 bases align to TRBD1. CDR1 and CDR2 from the germline V gene are LNHDA and SQIVND (reference sequence). This CDR3 has 15 residues. V was pared by 3 bases and J by 1 base, with 1 base of the junction left unmatched. In DNA, the CDR3 is TGTGCCAGTAGTATGACAGGGGGGTCCTACAATGAGCAGTTCTTC. Protein: CASSMTGGSYNEQFF.

V and J are TRBV3-1 (or the pseudogene TRBV3-2) and TRBJ2-7; weak D call: TRBD2 (5 bases). The CDR3 contains 15 residues. Germline values: CDR1 LGHDT, CDR2 YNNKEL (reference sequence). Trimming took 2 bases from V and 0 from J, leaving 11 bases between them. CDR3 amino acids: CASSQFGINSYEQYF. In DNA form, the CDR3 reads TGTGCCAGCAGCCAATTCGGGATCAACTCCTACGAGCAGTACTTC.

V and J are TRBV16 and TRBJ2-7; 8 bases line up with TRBD1. The V gene's germline CDR1 is KGHSY and CDR2 FQNENV. Unmatched junction bases numbered 12, after V lost 4 bases and J lost 7 bases. The CDR3 sequence is 15 residues long. The CDR3 loop is CASSLPGTGPREQYF. The CDR3 nucleotides read TGTGCCAGCAGCCTCCCCGGGACAGGACCTAGGGAGCAGTACTTC.

The CDR3 DNA is TGTGCCAGCAGTACTGACAGGGTATGGCAGCCCCAGCATTTT. Amino acids: CASSTDRVWQPQHF. The chain uses TRBV6-2 or TRBV6-3 and TRBJ1-5, with 7 bases that match TRBD1. This CDR3 region has 14 residues. After removal of 5 bases from V and 7 bases from J, the junction contained 8 bases not matched to a gene. Germline values: CDR1 MNHEY, CDR2 SVGEGT.